The present TCR beta chain was sequenced within a study of early T cells in non-severe SARS-CoV-2 infection. The overall study: Sequencing input comprised bulk RNA from unsorted whole blood; chain pairing was not available. Study-level findings and limits: VDJdb-based annotation leaned toward anti-spike CD8 responses and missed private and CD4 specificities.

The V and J ends lost 6 bases and 5 bases, in that order; junction bases with no gene match: 3. The CDR3 is made up of 11 amino acids. Germline CDR1 is DFQATT and CDR2 is SNEGSKA (reference sequence). About this clonotype itself: Its cognate antigen is unknown.

The library protocol tagged individual cDNA molecules with unique molecular identifiers. TCRdb independently ran MiXCR on the 5' RACE reads; one entry per CDR3 protein. The sample has roughly 90,000 distinct CDR3 sequences, around 15% seen once; the top ten hold about 6%. Input material: whole blood. The receptor's source is an adult who was a healthcare worker with PCR-confirmed SARS-CoV-2 infection or an uninfected control (not recorded which). V usage is TRBV20-1 and J usage is TRBJ2-5; 7 bases are shared with TRBD2. The CDR3 is CSAAGSETQYF. CDR3 coding DNA: TGCAGTGCAGCGGGGTCCGAGACCCAGTACTTC.